This TCR beta chain derives from a study of shared clonotypes between healthy human individuals. Study-wide results and limits: Memory subsets generally showed smaller estimated richness than naive subsets did. Naive CD4 clonotype sharing across several donors was about 5%.

An even split of each subset's genomic DNA across several immunoSEQ plates was performed. Data came from immunoSEQ multiplex PCR; TCRdb stores just in-frame clones and leaves some out. The table has around 2.5 million clones, roughly 93% seen once. Per germline, CDR1 MNHEY and CDR2 SVGAGI. The CDR3 loop spans 13 amino acids. Trimming removed 6 bases from V and 3 bases from J, with 11 bases in between. Comment on this clone: Its matching antigen is unknown.

The chain uses TRBV6-5 and TRBJ1-1; D perhaps matches TRBD1 (5 bases). Sequencing input: naive CD4+ T cells from PBMCs. Sample subset: CD45RA+ positively selected. This TCR was recovered from a man between 18 and 29 years old in good health. Some clones in this sample may be carry-over from other donors' samples. CDR3 sequence (DNA): TGTGCCAGCAGGGGGTCGGGGGACACTGAAGCTTTCTTT. Encoded protein: CASRGSGDTEAFF.